The 2 T cell receptor beta chains reported below all come from one sample, sequenced in a study of technical replicates of blood from a handful of donors. Clones were read by immunoSEQ multiplex PCR, and TCRdb kept only the in-frame ones, dropping some. The sample lists approximately 88,000 clones; around 94% were seen once. The sequencing sample was made of T cells isolated from PBMCs. All receptors come from a human donor in good health.

J is TRBJ1-3 and V is TRBV6-1, with D possibly being TRBD1 (5 bases). Germline V lookup: CDR1 MNHNS, CDR2 SASEGT. The CDR3 runs 12 residues. The V end lost 6 bases, the J end lost 11 bases, and 14 bases lay between the germline ends. The CDR3 nucleotides read TGTGCCAGCAGACTGGACACAGCCCCCATATATTTT. Amino acid sequence: CASRLDTAPIYF.

This clone was seen a handful of times. This rearrangement joins TRBV6-1 to TRBJ2-7; TRBD2 is a possible D gene (6 bases). CDR3 length equals 11 residues. V lost 10 bases to trimming and J lost 4 bases, with 11 bases between them. Germline V gene sequence: CDR1 MNHNS, CDR2 SASEGT. The CDR3 is CATSAGYEQYF. The CDR3 coding sequence is TGTGCCACCTCGGCGGGGTACGAGCAGTACTTC.